One sample yielded the 21 T cell receptor beta chains listed below, sequenced in a study of blood T cell repertoires in COVID-19. Clones were sequenced by immunoSEQ multiplex PCR, and TCRdb holds only the in-frame ones, with some missing. The sample contains roughly 220,000 clones, less than 90% of which appear only once. The specimen sequenced was PBMCs or T cells enriched from blood (not recorded which). The receptor set was obtained from a woman aged 40 to 50 who had recovered from COVID-19.

This clone was observed a handful of times. The chain joins TRBV7-9 to TRBJ2-5; 10 nucleotides agree with TRBD2. This CDR3 is built from 16 residues. The V gene's germline CDR1 is SEHNR and CDR2 FQNEAQ (reference sequence). Losses at the gene ends were 5 bases for V and 5 bases for J; bases not matched to a gene: 11. CDR3 residues: CASSPRGGLARETQYF. CDR3 coding DNA: TGTGCCAGCAGCCCCCGGGGGGGACTAGCGAGGGAGACCCAGTACTTC. The full variable domain, its missing parts supplied by reference TRBV7-9 and TRBJ2-5, is DTGVSQNPRHKITKRGQNVTFRCDPISEHNRLYWYRQTLGQGPEFLTYFQNEAQLEKSRLLSDRFSAERPKGSFSTLEIQRTEQGDSAMYLCASSPRGGLARETQYFGPGTRLLVL.

This chain uses TRBV2 with TRBJ1-6, with D tentatively TRBD1 (5 bases). The CDR3 has 15 residues. Trimming cost V 2 bases and J 9 bases, with 14 bases left between them. From germline, CDR1 is SNHLY and CDR2 FYNNEI. The DNA of the CDR3 is TGTGCCAGCAGTGAAAGGGTTTGGACAAGTTCACCCCTCCACTTT. Translating gives CASSERVWTSSPLHF.

The V and J genes are TRBV2 and TRBJ2-2; D not certain. Trimming removed 4 bases at V and 6 bases at J, with 9 bases between. The V gene's germline CDR1 is SNHLY and CDR2 FYNNEI. This CDR3 has 13 residues. The CDR3 sequence is CASSVGEAGELFF. CDR3 nucleotide sequence: TGTGCCAGCAGTGTTGGAGAGGCCGGGGAGCTGTTTTTT.

This sequence joins TRBV28 and TRBJ1-2; TRBD1 aligns across 9 bases. Germline values: CDR1 MDHEN, CDR2 SYDVKM. Losses at the gene ends were 2 bases for V and 1 base for J; bases not matched to a gene: 5. CDR3 length equals 16 residues. This chain's CDR3 is CASSLGGQGGNYGYTF. The DNA for the CDR3 is TGTGCCAGCAGTTTAGGGGGACAGGGAGGTAACTATGGCTACACCTTC.

J is TRBJ2-1 and V is TRBV4-3, with 12 bases lining up with TRBD2. The CDR3 has 19 amino acids. The junction had 9 bases not matched to a gene; V was cut back by 0 bases and J by 3 bases. Germline V gene sequence: CDR1 LGHNA, CDR2 YSLEER. CDR3 sequence (DNA): TGCGCCAGCAGCCAAGATTTCCTCCTACTAGCGGGAGGCTACAATGAGCAGTTCTTC. Translated, it gives CASSQDFLLLAGGYNEQFF.

CDR3 nucleotide sequence: TGTGCCAGCAGCTCTAGTCCCACAGATACGCAGTATTTT. Protein: CASSSSPTDTQYF. V usage is TRBV7-2 and J usage is TRBJ2-3; D remains ambiguous. The germline V gene has CDR1 SGHTA and CDR2 FQGNSA. The germline V and J ends were trimmed by 4 bases and 2 bases, with 7 bases remaining between them. The CDR3 sequence is 13 residues long. The full variable domain, rest sourced from reference TRBV7-2 and TRBJ2-3, is GAGVSQSPSNKVTEKGKDVELRCDPISGHTALYWYRQSLGQGLEFLIYFQGNSAPDKSGLPSDRFSAERTGGSVSTLTIQRTQQEDSAVYLCASSSSPTDTQYFGPGTRLTVL.

The rearrangement joins TRBV18 to TRBJ1-3; no clear D. This CDR3 has 14 residues. V was trimmed by 2 bases and J by 7 bases, leaving 12 bases between them. Germline values: CDR1 KGHSH, CDR2 LQKENI. CDR3: CASSPETGENTIYF. CDR3 DNA: TGTGCCAGCTCACCAGAGACCGGGGAGAACACCATATATTTT.

In its sample, this clone was seen once. The rearrangement uses TRBV6-1 and TRBJ1-5; a weak D match, TRBD1 (5 bases). The V end was cut by 2 bases, the J end by 6 bases, with 11 bases between. The CDR3 is 14 residues long. Germline-derived CDR1 and CDR2 are MNHNS and SASEGT. CDR3 coding DNA: TGTGCCAGCAGTGAAACAAGGGGCGGTCAGCCCCAGCATTTT. Translating it yields CASSETRGGQPQHF.

The chain combines TRBV6-1 with TRBJ2-1, with TRBD2 as a possible D gene (5 bases). V dropped 1 base and J dropped 2 bases, with 9 bases sitting between them. Germline-derived CDR1 and CDR2 are MNHNS and SASEGT. CDR3 length: 15 residues. This chain's CDR3 is CASSEVLATYNEQFF. CDR3 nucleotide sequence: TGTGCCAGCAGTGAAGTTCTAGCTACCTACAATGAGCAGTTCTTC.

This clone was seen only a few times. V usage is TRBV5-7 and J usage is TRBJ2-2; possibly TRBD2 for D (5 bases). TRBV5-7 is noted as an ORF with a role that remains uncertain. Trimming left V 8 bases short and J 3 bases short, with 20 bases between. This CDR3 region has 16 residues. Written as DNA, the CDR3 is TGTGCCAGATCCAGGAGGTCCGGACCTTACACCGGGGAGCTGTTTTTT. Protein sequence: CARSRRSGPYTGELFF.

The genes are TRBV11-2 and TRBJ1-6; D not resolved. V was clipped by 5 bases and J by 6 bases, with 8 bases between them. CDR3 length: 13 residues. Germline lookup yields CDR1 SGHAT and CDR2 FQNNGV. CDR3 sequence reads: CASSGQLNSPLHF. CDR3 nucleotide sequence: TGTGCCAGCAGCGGGCAGCTTAATTCACCCCTCCACTTT.

This clone was recorded only once. The rearrangement uses TRBV30 and TRBJ2-3; 9 bases map to TRBD2. The CDR3 covers 14 residues. The trim removed 1 base at V and 5 bases at J, leaving 4 bases unmatched. Germline lookup yields CDR1 GTSNPN and CDR2 SVGIG (reference sequence). The CDR3 loop reads CAWSGTSVKDTQYF. CDR3 in DNA: TGTGCCTGGAGTGGGACTAGCGTTAAAGATACGCAGTATTTT. Full variable domain (remainder filled in from reference TRBV30 and TRBJ2-3): SQTIHQWPATLVQPVGSPLSLECTVEGTSNPNLYWYRQAAGRGLQLLFYSVGIGQISSEVPQNLSASRPQDRQFILSSKKLLLSDSGFYLCAWSGTSVKDTQYFGPGTRLTVL.

The V and J genes are TRBV18 and TRBJ1-1; D gene ambiguous. CDR3 length equals 16 residues. V was clipped by 0 bases and J by 0 bases, with 11 bases between them. The V gene's germline CDR1 is KGHSH and CDR2 LQKENI. CDR3 DNA: TGTGCCAGCTCACCACCGGAGAGCACCATGAACACTGAAGCTTTCTTT. Encoded protein: CASSPPESTMNTEAFF.

This chain uses TRBV11-2 with TRBJ2-7, with unresolved D. Germline V CDR1 and CDR2: SGHAT, FQNNGV. The V end was cut by 5 bases, the J end by 3 bases, with 11 bases between. The CDR3 covers 13 residues. For the CDR3, the DNA is TGTGCCAGCAGCCCTAACGGGTTCTACGAGCAGTACTTC. Translation: CASSPNGFYEQYF.

This rearrangement joins TRBV29-1 to TRBJ2-5; 8 bases match TRBD1. CDR1 SQVTM and CDR2 ANQGSEA come from the germline V gene. The CDR3 runs to 14 residues. The junction had 13 bases not matched to a gene; V was cut back by 6 bases and J by 7 bases. The CDR3 reads CSVSEGQQGGTQYF. CDR3 bases: TGCAGCGTCTCGGAGGGTCAACAGGGGGGGACCCAGTACTTC.

This chain connects TRBV7-2 to TRBJ2-3; possibly TRBD1 for D (5 bases). V was cut by 4 bases and J by 6 bases, with 14 bases left in between. CDR3 length: 14 residues. Germline V gene data show CDR1 as SGHTA and CDR2 as FQGNSA. This CDR3 is CASSSDRLPDTQYF. The CDR3 DNA reads TGTGCCAGCAGCTCAGACAGACTGCCCGATACGCAGTATTTT. Supplemented by reference TRBV7-2 and TRBJ2-3, the full variable domain reads GAGVSQSPSNKVTEKGKDVELRCDPISGHTALYWYRQSLGQGLEFLIYFQGNSAPDKSGLPSDRFSAERTGGSVSTLTIQRTQQEDSAVYLCASSSDRLPDTQYFGPGTRLTVL.

The gene calls are TRBV10-3 and TRBJ2-7; TRBD1 matches at 7 bases. Losses at the gene ends were 4 bases for V and 2 bases for J; bases not matched to a gene: 5. CDR3 length: 14 residues. From germline, CDR1 is ENHRY and CDR2 SYGVKD. The CDR3 DNA sequence: TGTGCCATCAGTGTTGAGACAGGGACCTACGAGCAGTACTTC. Translating gives CAISVETGTYEQYF.

The DNA of the CDR3 is TGTGCCAGTAGTATAGATAGGTCAGGGGATCAGCCCCAGCATTTT. It translates to CASSIDRSGDQPQHF. The rearrangement joins TRBV19 to TRBJ1-5, with D maybe TRBD1 (6 bases). Trimming stripped 0 bases from V and 5 bases from J, with 11 bases between. Germline CDR1 and CDR2: LNHDA and SQIVND (reference sequence). CDR3 length: 15 amino acids.

This chain links TRBV6-5 with TRBJ1-2; the D gene is possibly TRBD1 (6 bases). The germline V gene has CDR1 MNHEY and CDR2 SVGAGI. This CDR3 spans 14 amino acids. The germline V and J ends were trimmed by 5 bases and 3 bases, with 13 bases remaining between them. The CDR3: CASSSPDRHYGYTF. CDR3 bases: TGTGCCAGCAGTAGTCCAGACAGGCACTATGGCTACACCTTC.

V usage is TRBV7-8 and J usage is TRBJ2-7; TRBD1 might be the D (5 bases). Trimming stripped 1 base from V and 0 bases from J, with 13 bases between. Germline V lookup: CDR1 SGHVS, CDR2 FQNEAQ. There are 16 residues in the CDR3. CDR3 bases: TGTGCCAGCAGCTTAGTAGACAGTCGGAGCTCCTACGAGCAGTACGTC. This translates into CASSLVDSRSSYEQYV.

V and J are TRBV10-3 and TRBJ1-2; 7 bases agree with TRBD1. The CDR3 has 13 residues. The germline CDR1 and CDR2 sequences are ENHRY and SYGVKD. After removal of 3 bases from V and 4 bases from J, the junction contained 2 bases not matched to a gene. CDR3 DNA: TGTGCCATCAGTGAAACAGGGGCCTATGGCTACACCTTC. This encodes CAISETGAYGYTF.